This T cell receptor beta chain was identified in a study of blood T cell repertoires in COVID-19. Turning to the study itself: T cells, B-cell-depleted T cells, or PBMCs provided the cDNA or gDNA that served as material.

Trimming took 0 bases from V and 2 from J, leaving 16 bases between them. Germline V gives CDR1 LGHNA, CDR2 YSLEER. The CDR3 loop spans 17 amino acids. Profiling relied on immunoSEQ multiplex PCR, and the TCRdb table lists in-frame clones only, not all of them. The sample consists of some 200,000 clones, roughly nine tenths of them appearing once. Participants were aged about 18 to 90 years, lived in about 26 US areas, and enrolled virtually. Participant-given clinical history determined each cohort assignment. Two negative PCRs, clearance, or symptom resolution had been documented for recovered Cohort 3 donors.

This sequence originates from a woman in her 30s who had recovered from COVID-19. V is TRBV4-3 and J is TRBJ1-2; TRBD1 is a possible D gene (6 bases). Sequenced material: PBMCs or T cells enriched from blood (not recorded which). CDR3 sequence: CASSQDPAGDKNYGYTF. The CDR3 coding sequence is TGCGCCAGCAGCCAAGATCCCGCAGGGGATAAAAACTATGGCTACACCTTC.